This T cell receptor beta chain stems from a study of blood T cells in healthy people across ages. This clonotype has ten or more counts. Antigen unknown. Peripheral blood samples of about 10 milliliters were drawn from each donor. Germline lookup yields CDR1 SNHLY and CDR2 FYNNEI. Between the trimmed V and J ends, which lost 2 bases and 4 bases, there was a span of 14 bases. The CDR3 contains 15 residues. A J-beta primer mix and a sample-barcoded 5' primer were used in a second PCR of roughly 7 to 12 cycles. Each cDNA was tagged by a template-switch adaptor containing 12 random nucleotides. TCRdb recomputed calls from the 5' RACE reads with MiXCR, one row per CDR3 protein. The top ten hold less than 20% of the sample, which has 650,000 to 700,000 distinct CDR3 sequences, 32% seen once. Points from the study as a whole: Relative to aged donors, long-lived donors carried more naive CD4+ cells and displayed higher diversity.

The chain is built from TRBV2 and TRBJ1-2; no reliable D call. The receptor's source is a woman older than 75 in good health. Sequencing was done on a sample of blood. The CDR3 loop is CASSEIGPDAYGYTF. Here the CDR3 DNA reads TGTGCCAGCAGTGAAATCGGGCCGGACGCCTATGGCTACACCTTC. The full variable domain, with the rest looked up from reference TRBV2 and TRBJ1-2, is EPEVTQTPSHQVTQMGQEVILRCVPISNHLYFYWYRQILGQKVEFLVSFYNNEISEKSEIFDDQFSVERPDGSNFTLKIRSTKLEDSAMYFCASSEIGPDAYGYTFGSGTRLTVV.